The sequence of this T cell receptor beta chain was determined in a study of identical twins. The ends lost 2 bases at V and 4 bases at J; junction bases unmatched: 4. CDR1 is KGHDR and CDR2 is SFDVKD in the germline V gene. CDR3 length: 16 residues. Comments on this clonotype: The antigen is unknown.

TCRdb redid the calling of the 5' RACE reads with MiXCR, one entry per CDR3 protein. This sample has hundreds of thousands of distinct CDR3 sequences, with 20% to 25% found just once. The study, taken as a whole, reports: Among beta out-of-frame sequences, excess sharing between twins appeared weaker.

Donors uniformly comprised healthy Caucasians. These records were also assigned to another study, of yellow fever vaccine responses in identical twins.

This TCR derives from a woman in her late teens or twenties in good health. Sequences were obtained from CD4+ T cells sorted from blood. The chain recombines TRBV24-1 with TRBJ2-1; 10 bases line up with TRBD2. CDR3 DNA sequence: TGTGCCACCAGTGATTGGACTAGCGGACCTTACAATGAGCAGTTCTTC. This gives the protein CATSDWTSGPYNEQFF.